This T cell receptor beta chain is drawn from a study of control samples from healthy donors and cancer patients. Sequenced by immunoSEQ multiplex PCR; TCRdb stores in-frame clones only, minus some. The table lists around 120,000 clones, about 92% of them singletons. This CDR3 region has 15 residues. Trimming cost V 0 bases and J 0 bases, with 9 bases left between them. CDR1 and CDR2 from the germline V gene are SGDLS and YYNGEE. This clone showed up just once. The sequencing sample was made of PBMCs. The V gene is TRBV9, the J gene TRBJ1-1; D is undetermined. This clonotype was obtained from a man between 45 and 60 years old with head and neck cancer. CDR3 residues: CASSVEEELNTEAFF. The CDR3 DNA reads TGTGCCAGCAGCGTAGAAGAGGAGTTGAACACTGAAGCTTTCTTT.